The entry that follows covers one T cell receptor (beta chain) sequence. Its antigen specificity is not known. Base qualities are not provided; no much larger clone lies one nucleotide away. The data were taken from a study of lymphopenia after photon versus proton radiotherapy (dated by TCRdb to about 2019). Some background on the complete study: The study compared the immunological effects of photon versus proton radiation therapy in patients with gastrointestinal tumors who developed high-grade lymphopenia. The cohort included roughly 20 patients with gastrointestinal tumors who developed lymphopenia after receiving either photon or proton therapy. The study aimed to characterize how the two radiation modalities differ in their impact on the immune system.

Paper-wide results and their limitations: During treatment, patients who received photon therapy lost naive T cells and TCR diversity and gained effector/memory populations, whereas patients who received proton therapy remained relatively stable. The survival association was assessed only in patients who died, and the authors presented better survival with proton therapy as a possibility rather than a demonstrated result. After the lymphocyte count nadir, oligoclonal expansion, especially of CD8+ Temra cells, was observed in photon-treated repertoires, and the drop in diversity was driven by this expansion. Across the cohort, a larger post-nadir drop in TCR diversity was inversely correlated with overall survival time among patients who died.

Libraries came from the immunoSEQ multiplex PCR assay. T cell repertoires were profiled by deep sequencing of rearranged TCR beta loci, alongside multiparametric flow cytometry. TCRdb took this table from immuneACCESS and kept in-frame rearrangements with V and J called. Such tables lack part of the clones; where checked against another copy, unresolved V genes explain under half of the gap, and the rest is unexplained. This sample holds more than 25,000 clones; approximately 88% were observed only once. The ten largest clones add up to less than 20% of the sample. The CDR3 covers 15 residues, taking in both the cysteine and the phenylalanine. This entry keeps only the CDR3 DNA: 45 bases, framed from base 1. The germline V gene yields LGHNA for CDR1 and YNFKEQ for CDR2. V and J lose 2 bases and 1 base, and a span of 11 bases separates them.

The V and J genes are TRBV4-2 and TRBJ1-1, with no D gene named confidently. The sequencing here drew on peripheral blood, taken from a patient treated with photon-based radiotherapy. The origin of this receptor is a man between 50 and 59 years old with gastric cancer. The CDR3 loop reads CASSQRPTANTEAFF. The DNA is TGTGCCAGCAGCCAAAGACCAACTGCGAACACTGAAGCTTTCTTT.